This T cell receptor (beta chain) was profiled in a study of Graves' ophthalmopathy and Graves' hyperthyroidism. Regarding the study as a whole: Ophthalmopathy and stable hyperthyroidism were discriminated by a 13-signature model, with 85% to 90% sensitivity and approximately 77% specificity.

RNA transcripts were the source from which TCR beta CDR3 regions were amplified. HTBI primers were used in a first-round RT-PCR, which preceded a second-round multiplex PCR. TCRdb re-analysed the multiplex PCR reads in MiXCR, keeping a single row per CDR3 protein. The table lists 240,000 or so distinct CDR3 sequences, 45% to 55% of them singletons. J lost 6 bases, V lost 5 bases, and 7 bases had no gene match. CDR1 is LNHDA, CDR2 SQIVND, per germline (reference sequence). The CDR3 extends over 14 amino acids. Regarding this clonotype: Its antigen is not identified.

For donors with ophthalmopathy, the disease showed moderate-to-severe activity, reached CAS ≥3 and NOSPECS ≥4, and had lasted under 3 months. The rearrangement links TRBV19 to TRBJ2-7, with 10 positions matching TRBD2. The origin of this receptor is an adult man with Graves' ophthalmopathy. The sample comprised peripheral blood. The CDR3 spells CASSFGLADFEQYF. In DNA form, the CDR3 reads TGTGCCAGTAGTTTCGGACTAGCGGATTTCGAGCAGTACTTC.